This T cell receptor (beta chain) was identified during a study of T cell responses to AZD1222 COVID-19 vaccine. Study-level points and caveats: Reportedly, close to half of spike-specific TCRs are directed against unmutated variant regions. Clonal diversity was possibly underestimated, and white British individuals and females predominated among donors.

CDR3 length equals 12 residues. Trimming took off 5 bases at V and 3 bases at J, with 7 bases between the two ends. The germline V gene encodes CDR1 KGHSH and CDR2 LQKENI. As for this clone: The antigen remains undetermined.

The repertoire was sequenced with immunoSEQ multiplex PCR; TCRdb's copy has only in-frame clones and lacks some. The sample lists 120,000 to 150,000 clones, approximately 89% occurring once. This TCR was sampled from an adult in good health. The genes are TRBV18 and TRBJ2-5, with a tentative D call TRBD1 (5 bases). Sequenced here: peripheral blood, sampled on day 0 of AZD1222 vaccination. DNA for the CDR3: TGTGCCAGCTCAACGACAGAAGAGACCCAGTACTTC. Its translation is CASSTTEETQYF.